These T cell receptor beta chains were read from a single sample in a study of blood T cell repertoires in COVID-19. Sequenced by immunoSEQ multiplex PCR; TCRdb stores in-frame clones only, minus some. The data hold roughly 320,000 clones, with 70% to 90% observed a single time. The source material was peripheral blood. Receptors originate from a woman aged 50 to 65 with COVID-19, enrolled during active disease. CDR3s include the opening cysteine and the closing phenylalanine or tryptophan. Fields, in order: clone size, J gene, D gene, V gene, CDR3 DNA, CDR3 protein. D genes are given only for firm matches. Size is omitted from some rows. Given values are once, few, many or a class for expanded clones.

NA	TRBJ2-7	NA	TRBV11-2	TGTGCCAGCAGCTTATCTTCGACAATTACCTACGAGCAGTACTTC	CASSLSSTITYEQYF
once	TRBJ2-4	NA	TRBV10-1	TGCGCCAGCAGTCGGAGTGGAGGGAGGTTAGCCAAAAACATTCAGTACTTC	CASSRSGGRLAKNIQYF
NA	TRBJ1-2	NA	TRBV5-1	TGCGCCAGCAGCTTAGAGGGGGTCGGTGGCTACACCTTC	CASSLEGVGGYTF
once	TRBJ2-3	TRBD2	TRBV5-4	TGTGCCAGCAGCCCGGATGGGGGCGGAGCGGGAGGCACAGATACGCAGTATTTT	CASSPDGGGAGGTDTQYF
NA	TRBJ2-7	TRBD1	TRBV5-1	TGCGCCAGCAGCCGGTTTTGGGACAGTCTCCCTGGGGAGCAGTACTTC	CASSRFWDSLPGEQYF
NA	TRBJ2-5	TRBD1	TRBV18	TGTGCCAGCTCACCAGAGAGACAGGGGAGAGAGACCCAGTACTTC	CASSPERQGRETQYF
NA	TRBJ2-7	NA	TRBV6-5	TGTGCCAGCAGTTACTCGAGACAGGTCCCCTACGAGCAGTACTTC	CASSYSRQVPYEQYF
NA	TRBJ1-2	TRBD1	TRBV6-5	TGTGCCAACAAACAGGGGAACTATGGCTACACCTTC	CANKQGNYGYTF
NA	TRBJ2-1	TRBD2	TRBV10-3	TGTGCCATCAGTGTCCGGGAGGACAACAATGAGCAGTTCTTC	CAISVREDNNEQFF
NA	TRBJ1-2	NA	TRBV27	TGTGCCAGCAGTACATCAGGGTCCGGCTACACCTTC	CASSTSGSGYTF
NA	TRBJ1-5	TRBD1	TRBV24-1	TGTGCCACCAGTGATCGCAAACCGGGACAGGGGCATCAGCCCCAGCATTTT	CATSDRKPGQGHQPQHF
NA	TRBJ1-1	TRBD1	TRBV19	TGTGCCAGTAGTATAGTTACGGGACAGGGGGCGACTGAAGCTTTCTTT	CASSIVTGQGATEAFF
NA	TRBJ2-1	NA	TRBV19	TGTGCCAGTAGTATTGAGCGGTTAAGCGAGCAGTTCTTC	CASSIERLSEQFF
NA	TRBJ1-2	TRBD1	TRBV7-9	TGTGCCAGCAGCTCACTGTCTCCCGGGACAGGGGACTATGGCTACACCTTC	CASSSLSPGTGDYGYTF
few	TRBJ2-5	NA	TRBV11-3	TGTGCCAGCAGCTTAGAACTAGCTGATAAGACCCAGTACTTC	CASSLELADKTQYF
NA	TRBJ2-2	TRBD1	TRBV5-8	TGTGCCAGCAGCCCCTGGACAGGGTTTGCGGACGGGGAGCTGTTTTTT	CASSPWTGFADGELFF
NA	TRBJ1-2	NA	TRBV7-9	TGTGCCAGCAGCTGGGCCTTGGCAGATGGCTACACCTTC	CASSWALADGYTF
NA	TRBJ1-2	NA	TRBV6-1	TGTGCCAGCAGTGAATTCACGGTGGGGGCTGCTGGCTACACCTTC	CASSEFTVGAAGYTF
NA	TRBJ2-3	TRBD2	TRBV27	TGTGCCAGCAGTCCTCGACTAGCCCTGATTAGCACAGATACGCAGTATTTT	CASSPRLALISTDTQYF